This record covers a single T cell receptor (beta chain). This sample was included in a study of blood T cell repertoires in COVID-19. Germline CDR1 is LGHDT and CDR2 is YNNKEL (reference sequence). The CDR3 covers 14 residues. With V trimmed by 0 bases and J by 5 bases, 1 base remained unmatched. Produced via immunoSEQ multiplex PCR; TCRdb's table is partial and in-frame only. The sample yields around 190,000 clones, just under 80% seen once. This chain connects TRBV3-1 (or the pseudogene TRBV3-2) to TRBJ2-1; 7 bases map to TRBD2. Sequenced sample: peripheral blood. The sequence was obtained from a man between 65 and 79 years old with active or convalescent COVID-19. Here the CDR3 DNA reads TGTGCCAGCAGCCAAGAGGGAGGGAACAATGAGCAGTTCTTC. It translates to CASSQEGGNNEQFF.